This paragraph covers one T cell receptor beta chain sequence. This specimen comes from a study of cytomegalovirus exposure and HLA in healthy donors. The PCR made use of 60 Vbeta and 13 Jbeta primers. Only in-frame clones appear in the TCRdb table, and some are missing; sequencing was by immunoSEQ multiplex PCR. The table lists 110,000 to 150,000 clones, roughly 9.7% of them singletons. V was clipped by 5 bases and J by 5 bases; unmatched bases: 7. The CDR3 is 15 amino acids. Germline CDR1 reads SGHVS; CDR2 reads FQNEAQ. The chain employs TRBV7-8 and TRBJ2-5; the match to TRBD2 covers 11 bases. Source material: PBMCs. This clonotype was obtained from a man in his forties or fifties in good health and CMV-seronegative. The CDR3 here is CASSVSGGAGETQYF. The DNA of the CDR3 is TGTGCCAGCAGCGTTAGCGGGGGGGCAGGGGAGACCCAGTACTTC. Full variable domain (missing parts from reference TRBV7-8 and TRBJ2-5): GAGVSQSPRYKVAKRGQDVALRCDPISGHVSLFWYQQALGQGPEFLTYFQNEAQLDKSGLPSDRFFAERPEGSVSTLKIQRTQQEDSAVYLCASSVSGGAGETQYFGPGTRLLVL.